The clone carrying this T cell receptor (beta chain) appeared a few times. The antigen is not known. The entirety of the isolated RNA underwent reverse transcription, so expressed TCRB transcripts were sequenced. The average output of naive, central memory and regulatory T cell samples was roughly 3.6 million reads. Clones were read by immunoSEQ multiplex PCR, and TCRdb kept only the in-frame ones, dropping some. The top ten hold 2.6% of the sample, which has 120,000 or so clones, around a sixth seen once. The record originates from a study of beta chain features in type 1 diabetes. Overall study context: Researchers looked at roughly 100,000,000 sorted cells across all samples. Overall study results and limits: Researchers report that Type 1 diabetes patients had moderately but significantly shorter TCRB CDR3s across all four CD4+ subsets.

V was clipped by 6 bases and J by 6 bases, with 13 bases between them. The germline V gene encodes CDR1 SGDLS and CDR2 YYNGEE. The CDR3 is made up of 13 amino acids. The receptor was isolated from a young man with type 1 diabetes. The sequenced sample was central memory CD4+ T cells from blood. This chain links TRBV9 with TRBJ2-1, with a weak D call TRBD1 (6 bases). CDR3 DNA: TGTGCCAGCAATACCCCCAGGGGCAATGAGCAGTTCTTC. Residues: CASNTPRGNEQFF. Full variable domain (missing parts from reference TRBV9 and TRBJ2-1): DSGVTQTPKHLITATGQRVTLRCSPRSGDLSVYWYQQSLDQGLQFLIQYYNGEERAKGNILERFSAQQFPDLHSELNLSSLELGDSALYFCASNTPRGNEQFFGPGTRLTVL.